Included here is one T cell receptor (beta chain) sequence, with context. Antigen unknown. This specimen belongs to a study of CD8+ T cells in alopecia areata. Study results and limitations: Compared with normal scalp, lesional scalp had higher clonality and more expanded CD8+ clones.

The CDR3 totals 13 residues. Trimming removed 2 bases from V and 7 bases from J; junction bases left unmatched: 5. Germline V gene sequence: CDR1 SGHRS, CDR2 YFSETQ. Extraction and reverse transcription of RNA yielded cDNA as the sequencing template. Profiling relied on immunoSEQ multiplex PCR, and the TCRdb table lists in-frame clones only, not all of them. The sample holds about 150,000 clones, around 50% seen once. This receptor was obtained from a human donor with alopecia areata. Sequenced: CD4+ T cells sorted from blood. This chain uses TRBV5-1 with TRBJ2-5, with 7 bases identical to TRBD1. The CDR3 coding sequence is TGCGCCAGCAGCTTCGACAGGGCGGTGACCCAGTACTTC. The encoded protein is CASSFDRAVTQYF.